The 22 T cell receptor beta chains given below trace back to one sample, sequenced in a study of T cell therapy after organ transplantation. After 3 to 4 hours of CMV peptide pool restimulation, IFN-gamma-secreting therapy product cells were captured with a secretion assay. Their target antigens are unknown. Assay: immunoSEQ multiplex PCR; the TCRdb copy retains only in-frame clones and omits some. The top ten hold 20% of the sample, which has over 1,000 clones, 30% to 45% seen once. The sequenced sample was cultured CD8+ T cells. The source of these receptors is a human patient who had received a solid organ transplant and had CMV disease. These T cells may partly come from the graft donor.

This chain uses TRBV4-3 with TRBJ2-1; unclear D gene. Per the germline V gene, CDR1 is LGHNA and CDR2 is YSLEER. Trimming cost V 1 base and J 5 bases, with 6 bases left between them. The CDR3 is made up of 13 amino acids. CDR3 nucleotide sequence: TGCGCCAGCAGCCAAGCTATCGACAATGAGCAGTTCTTC. As protein: CASSQAIDNEQFF.

In this sample, this clone is large. This chain uses TRBV28 with TRBJ1-5; D perhaps matches TRBD1 (5 bases). CDR3 length: 14 amino acids. The germline V and J ends were trimmed by 2 bases and 5 bases, with 10 bases remaining between them. Germline V CDR1 and CDR2: MDHEN, SYDVKM. CDR3 DNA sequence: TGTGCCAGCAGTTTAATGCAGGGAGATCAGCCCCAGCATTTT. Translating it yields CASSLMQGDQPQHF.

The table lists this clone with a few counts. J is TRBJ2-3 and V is TRBV4-3; 7 bases map to TRBD2. Germline CDR1 is LGHNA and CDR2 is YSLEER. J gave up 5 bases and V 3 bases, and 8 bases lay outside the gene matches. CDR3 size: 15 residues. The CDR3 DNA follows: TGCGCCAGCAGCCAGGGACTAAGTGGGGTAGATACGCAGTATTTT. Translating it yields CASSQGLSGVDTQYF.

This clone occurred once. This chain links TRBV4-3 with TRBJ2-5; D gene unclear. This CDR3 contains 13 residues. V was cut by 0 bases and J by 5 bases, with 7 bases left in between. Germline V CDR1 and CDR2: LGHNA, YSLEER. CDR3 nucleotides: TGCGCCAGCAGCCAAGATCTAGATGAGACCCAGTACTTC. Its translation: CASSQDLDETQYF.

This rearrangement joins TRBV4-3 to TRBJ2-5, with 7 bases aligning to TRBD1. Germline V gene sequence: CDR1 LGHNA, CDR2 YSLEER. The V gene end was trimmed by 1 base and the J gene end by 5 bases; junction bases not matched to a gene: 13. CDR3 length equals 17 residues. This CDR3 reads CASSQGTGAGRWETQYF. DNA of the CDR3: TGCGCCAGCAGCCAAGGGACAGGAGCAGGCAGGTGGGAGACCCAGTACTTC.

The chain joins TRBV4-3 to TRBJ1-1, with a tentative D call TRBD1 (5 bases). The CDR3 loop spans 15 amino acids. V was pared by 2 bases and J by 1 base, with 11 bases between. Germline V gene data show CDR1 as LGHNA and CDR2 as YSLEER. CDR3 protein: CASSQNADRNTEAFF. CDR3 DNA: TGCGCCAGCAGCCAAAATGCCGACAGGAACACTGAAGCTTTCTTT.

This clone was recorded a few times. The chain is built from TRBV27 and TRBJ1-3, with no clear D. Germline CDR1 MNHEY, CDR2 SMNVEV (reference sequence). V lost 1 base to trimming and J lost 0 bases, with 13 bases between them. The CDR3 is 17 residues long. CDR3 bases: TGTGCCAGCAGTTTATGGCTCCGCTCTAGCTCTGGAAACACCATATATTTT. The encoded protein is CASSLWLRSSSGNTIYF.

This clone qualifies as large. CDR3 region: CASSQERGANVLTF. In DNA, the CDR3 is TGCGCCAGCAGCCAAGAGAGGGGGGCCAACGTCCTGACTTTC. The chain recombines TRBV4-3 with TRBJ2-6; no firm D call. This CDR3 spans 14 amino acids. CDR1 and CDR2 (germline): LGHNA, YSLEER. V was clipped by 0 bases and J by 4 bases, with 4 bases between them.

V is TRBV4-3 and J is TRBJ2-7, with D unclear. V dropped 0 bases and J dropped 6 bases, with 15 bases sitting between them. The V gene's germline CDR1 is LGHNA and CDR2 YSLEER. The CDR3 covers 15 residues. CDR3: CASSQDFNEAAEQYF. In nucleotides, the CDR3 is TGCGCCAGCAGCCAAGATTTTAACGAGGCCGCCGAGCAGTACTTC.

This clone was counted only a few times. The chain combines TRBV16 with TRBJ1-2, with D hard to call. From germline, CDR1 is KGHSY and CDR2 FQNENV. The V end lost 3 bases, the J end lost 4 bases, and 9 bases lay between the germline ends. This CDR3 has 13 residues. The CDR3 reads CASSHILPYGYTF. CDR3 nucleotides: TGTGCCAGCAGCCACATCTTACCCTATGGCTACACCTTC.

Judged by abundance, this clone is hyperexpanded (1% or more). The chain couples TRBV4-3 to TRBJ1-2; D is possibly TRBD1 (6 bases). Between the trimmed V and J ends, which lost 0 bases and 4 bases, there was a span of 12 bases. The CDR3 has 15 residues. The germline CDR1 and CDR2 sequences are LGHNA and YSLEER. CDR3 sequence: CASSQELQGIYGYTF. In nucleotides, the CDR3 is TGCGCCAGCAGCCAAGAGCTCCAGGGGATCTATGGCTACACCTTC.

This clone was seen a handful of times. This chain links TRBV4-3 with TRBJ2-7; 10 bases agree with TRBD1. The CDR3 loop spans 19 amino acids. In germline, CDR1 is LGHNA, CDR2 YSLEER. Trimming removed 0 bases from V and 5 bases from J; junction bases left unmatched: 16. CDR3 coding DNA: TGCGCCAGCAGCCAAGACATTGCGGGACAGGGGATGGGGCCCCACGAGCAGTACTTC. Translated: CASSQDIAGQGMGPHEQYF.

The chain is built from TRBV5-1 and TRBJ2-7, with D unresolved. Germline V gives CDR1 SGHRS, CDR2 YFSETQ. Deletions cut 4 bases from V and 6 bases from J, with 14 bases between. CDR3 length: 13 amino acids. CDR3 sequence (DNA): TGCGCCAGCAGCCAAGAGGCAGAGCGCGAGCAGTACTTC. Protein product: CASSQEAEREQYF.

By its share, this clone is large. Other DNA sequences in this sample translate to the same CDR3. This chain joins TRBV4-3 and TRBJ2-7, with D tentatively TRBD1 (5 bases). Trimming removed 3 bases at V and 4 bases at J, with 13 bases between. The CDR3 runs to 14 residues. Per the germline V gene, CDR1 is LGHNA and CDR2 is YSLEER. CDR3 sequence reads: CASSQEPGPYEQYF. In nucleotides, the CDR3 is TGCGCCAGCAGCCAGGAACCAGGGCCTTACGAGCAGTACTTC.

This chain's CDR3 is CASSQEWGREGEKLFF. The CDR3 region has the DNA TGCGCCAGCAGCCAAGAATGGGGCAGAGAGGGTGAAAAACTGTTTTTT. This chain uses TRBV4-3 with TRBJ1-4; a weak D match, TRBD1 (5 bases). The CDR3 spans 16 residues. V shed 0 bases and J shed 7 bases, with 15 bases lying between them. CDR1 LGHNA and CDR2 YSLEER come from the germline V gene.

To note about this clone: Germline and junction disagree at one end, which may indicate a read error. V and J are TRBV5-8 and TRBJ2-3; D is undetermined. The germline V gene has CDR1 SGHTS and CDR2 YDEGEE. CDR3 length: 15 amino acids. CDR3 amino acids: CASSYTGLSTDTQYF. DNA of the CDR3: TGCGCCAGCAGTTATACTGGTCTTTCAACAGATACGCAGTATTTT.

The rearrangement links TRBV4-3 to TRBJ1-3, with D perhaps matching TRBD1 (5 bases). CDR1 is LGHNA, CDR2 YSLEER, per germline. This CDR3 region has 15 residues. V shed 0 bases and J shed 3 bases, with 9 bases lying between them. The CDR3 nucleotides read TGCGCCAGCAGCCAAGATTTCGGGGGTGGAAACACCATATATTTT. This translates into CASSQDFGGGNTIYF.

This chain links TRBV7-6 with TRBJ2-1; the D is unclear. The CDR3 runs to 14 residues. Germline values: CDR1 SGHVS, CDR2 FNYEAQ. V lost 1 base to trimming and J lost 8 bases, with 12 bases between them. The CDR3 nucleotides read TGTGCCAGCAGCTTAGACCTAGGAGTTGATGAGCAGTTCTTC. Translation: CASSLDLGVDEQFF.

The V gene is TRBV4-3, the J gene TRBJ2-7, with D uncertain. CDR3 length: 15 amino acids. The germline gives CDR1 LGHNA, CDR2 YSLEER. The V and J ends lost 1 base and 0 bases respectively, with 10 bases between them. The CDR3: CASSQVHDLSYEQYF. CDR3 nucleotides: TGCGCCAGCAGCCAAGTACACGATCTCTCCTACGAGCAGTACTTC.

The chain employs TRBV4-3 and TRBJ1-1; the D is unclear. CDR3 length: 15 residues. The germline CDR1 and CDR2 sequences are LGHNA and YSLEER. Trimming left V 0 bases short and J 11 bases short, with 19 bases between. In DNA, the CDR3 is TGCGCCAGCAGCCAAGATACGTACGCTGTTTACGGCGCTTTCTTT. Translation gives CASSQDTYAVYGAFF.

This clone was counted only a few times. Other DNA sequences in this specimen translate into the identical CDR3. The V call is TRBV4-3, the J call TRBJ2-1; no clear D gene. This CDR3 contains 14 residues. Germline V gene data show CDR1 as LGHNA and CDR2 as YSLEER. V lost 0 bases to trimming and J lost 5 bases, with 8 bases between them. DNA of the CDR3: TGCGCCAGCAGCCAAGACGCCCTAAACAATGAGCAGTTCTTC. Translation gives CASSQDALNNEQFF.

In its sample, this clone ranks as large. The gene calls are TRBV4-3 and TRBJ2-7; TRBD1 matches at 9 bases. The V and J ends lost 0 bases and 3 bases, in that order; junction bases with no gene match: 9. The CDR3 spans 17 residues. From germline, CDR1 is LGHNA and CDR2 YSLEER. CDR3 amino acids: CASSQDLATGGSYEQYF. CDR3 DNA: TGCGCCAGCAGCCAAGATCTAGCAACAGGGGGCAGCTACGAGCAGTACTTC.